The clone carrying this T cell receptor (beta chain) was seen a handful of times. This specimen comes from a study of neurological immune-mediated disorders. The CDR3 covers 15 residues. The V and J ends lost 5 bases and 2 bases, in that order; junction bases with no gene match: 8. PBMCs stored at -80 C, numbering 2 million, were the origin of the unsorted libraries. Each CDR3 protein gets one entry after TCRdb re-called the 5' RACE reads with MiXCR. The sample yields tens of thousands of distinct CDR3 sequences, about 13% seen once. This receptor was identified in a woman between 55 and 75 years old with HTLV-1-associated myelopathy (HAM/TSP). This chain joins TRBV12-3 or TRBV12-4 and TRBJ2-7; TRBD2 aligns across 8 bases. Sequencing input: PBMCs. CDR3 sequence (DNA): TGTGCCAGCAGTACGCGTGGCGGGAGGACCTACGAGCAGTACTTC. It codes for CASSTRGGRTYEQYF.